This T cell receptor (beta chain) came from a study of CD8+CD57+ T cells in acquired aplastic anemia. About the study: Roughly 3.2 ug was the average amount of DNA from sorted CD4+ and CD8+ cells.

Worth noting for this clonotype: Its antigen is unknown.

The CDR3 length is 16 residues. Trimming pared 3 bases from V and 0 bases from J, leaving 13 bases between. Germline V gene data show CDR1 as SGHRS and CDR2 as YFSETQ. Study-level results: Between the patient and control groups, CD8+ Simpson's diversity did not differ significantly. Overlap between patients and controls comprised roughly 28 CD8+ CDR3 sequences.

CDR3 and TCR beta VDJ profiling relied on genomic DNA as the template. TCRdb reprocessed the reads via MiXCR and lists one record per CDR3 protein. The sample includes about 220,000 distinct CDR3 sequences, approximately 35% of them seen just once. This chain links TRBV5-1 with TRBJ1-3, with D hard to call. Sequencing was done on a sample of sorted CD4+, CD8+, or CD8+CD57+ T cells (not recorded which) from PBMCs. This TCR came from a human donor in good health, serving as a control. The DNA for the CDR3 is TGCGCCAGCAGCTACGGAAAACTGAGCTCTGGAAACACCATATATTTT. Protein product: CASSYGKLSSGNTIYF.